This T cell receptor beta chain appears in the sequencing data of a study of human T cells and chemical hapten exposure. Study conclusions and caveats: Compared with pre-sensitization or healthy control sets, expanded TCRs clustered more.

Time point: patch test 1, 2 weeks after DPC sensitization. Stated treatment: therapeutic diphenylcyclopropenone sensitization with weekly scalp DPC. About this clonotype itself: What it recognizes is unknown. This sequence may be a read error, since a much larger clone differs from it by one base.

CDR3 size: 15 residues. Germline CDR1 reads SGHVS; CDR2 reads FQNEAQ. During construction of the library, unique molecular identifiers were attached to individual cDNA molecules for quantitative, reproducible TCR counting. TCRdb independently ran MiXCR on the RACE reads; one entry per CDR3 protein. This table holds 150,000 to 200,000 distinct CDR3 sequences, around 13% found once. This chain uses TRBV7-8 with TRBJ1-1; 7 bases align to TRBD1. The starting material was whole blood, obtained in connection with sensitization to the hapten diphenylcyclopropenone (DPC). The TCR sequence derives from a woman in her thirties with alopecia areata. Some clones in this sample may be carry-over from other donors' samples. The CDR3 coding sequence is TGTGCCAGCGGCTTAGCAAACAGGGGTCGGACTGAAGCTTTCTTT. This codes for CASGLANRGRTEAFF.